This paragraph reports one T cell receptor beta chain. Base qualities are missing; no much larger clone stands one base away. This record comes from a study of T cells in tuberculosis (dated by TCRdb to between 2018 and 2020). For context, the study as a whole: In the study, CD1B tetramers and high-throughput TCR immunosequencing were combined to characterize T cells specific for the mycobacterial lipid antigen glucose monomycolate (GMM). On the study overall, not on this receptor specifically: T cells that bind the CD1B-GMM tetramer with low affinity may not have been captured by the stringent sort gate.

After being thawed and rested overnight, PBMC were stained with GMM-loaded CD1B tetramer, a Live/Dead dye and anti-CD3, and were then sorted on a FACS Aria II. CD1B tetramers were loaded with C32 glucose monomycolate purified from Rhodococcus equi. Before cryopreservation, the PBMC used for tetramer sorting had been depleted of CD14-expressing monocytes as part of a separate study. Around 100,000 tetramer-negative cells were sorted from each donor and analyzed alongside the tetramer-positive cells. GMM-loaded CD1B tetramers were used to sort antigen-specific T cells from a handful of healthy South African adults. Trimming costs V 0 bases and J 4 bases, and their ends lie 11 bases apart. Reading from cysteine to phenylalanine, the CDR3 counts 15 amino acids. Only the CDR3 part of the read is kept: 45 bases, read in frame from the first base. The CDR1 and CDR2 encoded by the germline V gene are SGHRS and YFSETQ.

TCR-alpha and TCR-beta chains were sequenced unpaired, so chain pairing information was not available. The immunoSEQ multiplex PCR assay was used to generate TCR libraries, with TCR-beta and/or TCR-alpha/delta assays applied to each sample. Amplified TCR libraries were sequenced on the Illumina high-throughput platform. As for the authors' bioinformatics: Clustering and dimensionality reduction relied on pairwise TCRdist distances among GMM-specific receptors from T cells that were either sorted ex vivo or expanded in vitro. Sequence motifs defined by gene usage and CDR3 content were checked for enrichment by comparing tetramer-positive and tetramer-negative populations. This is the immuneACCESS table as TCRdb keeps it, with only in-frame sequences that have V and J called. A part of the clones is gone; compared with another copy, unresolved V genes explain less than half, and the rest is unexplained. V and J calls and clone size follow that table, whereas D and trimming were derived from the DNA. This sample holds tens of thousands of clones; around 86% were observed only once. The top ten clones comprise around 13% of the sample.

This receptor was taken from an adult woman with latent tuberculosis. This chain joins TRBV5-1 to TRBJ2-1; TRBD2 is possibly the D segment (5 matching bases). Sequenced sample: CD1b-GMM tetramer-negative cells sorted from PBMCs. The cell subset or site label, as the study defines it: T cells not binding CD1B-GMM tetramer, sorted from same donor. Here is the DNA: TGCGCCAGCAGCTTGGAACTAGGTCTATACAATGAGCAGTTCTTC. It specifies CASSLELGLYNEQFF.